This is a list of T cell receptor beta chains from one sample in a study of CD8 T cells in ankylosing spondylitis. TCRdb fed the 5' RACE reads into MiXCR, producing one record per CDR3 protein. The sample includes about 700,000 distinct CDR3 sequences, around 17% seen only once; the top ten take around 19%. Sequencing input: blood, either unsorted or a sorted T cell fraction (not recorded which). These receptors originate from a male donor with ankylosing spondylitis. CDR3s include the opening cysteine and the closing phenylalanine or tryptophan. The D gene is left open where the match is weak. Clone size is shown for a subset of rows, as once, few, many or a class of expanded clone.

>14|TRBV14|TRBJ2-7|few|.
CASSQDIVRLEQYF
TGTGCCAGCAGCCAAGATATTGTACGGCTAGAGCAGTACTTC
>16|TRBV7-9|TRBJ2-1|.|TRBD1
CASQTGGLNYYNEQFF
TGTGCCAGCCAGACAGGGGGTTTGAACTACTACAATGAGCAGTTCTTC
>15|TRBV9|TRBJ2-5|.|TRBD1
CASSVGQGGQETQYF
TGTGCCAGCAGCGTAGGACAGGGGGGACAAGAGACCCAGTACTTC
>14|TRBV10-3|TRBJ2-1|few|.
CAISESGASHEQFF
TGTGCCATCAGTGAGTCAGGTGCATCGCATGAGCAGTTCTTC
>13|TRBV25-1|TRBJ2-7|.|.
CASSGAGTYEQYF
TGTGCCAGCAGCGGTGCAGGGACCTACGAGCAGTACTTC
>15|TRBV20-1|TRBJ1-5|many|.
CSANDYDSENQPQHF
TGCAGTGCCAACGACTACGACAGCGAGAATCAGCCCCAGCATTTT
>12|TRBV29-1|TRBJ1-1|few|.
CSVILATTEAFF
TGCAGCGTTATTCTGGCTACCACTGAAGCTTTCTTT
>19|TRBV11-1|TRBJ2-1|.|.
CASSLIERVGTRRDNEQFF
TGTGCCAGCAGCTTAATTGAGAGGGTGGGCACTAGACGAGACAATGAGCAGTTCTTC
>17|TRBV5-6|TRBJ1-1|.|.
CASSYYRIRGEETEAFF
TGTGCCAGCAGCTACTACAGGATCAGGGGTGAGGAAACTGAAGCTTTCTTT
>13|TRBV7-8|TRBJ2-3|.|.
CASRKGHTDTQYF
TGTGCCAGCAGAAAAGGACACACAGATACGCAGTATTTT
>17|TRBV4-2|TRBJ1-6|few|TRBD1
CASSQEPGQVYNSPLHF
TGTGCCAGCAGCCAAGAACCGGGACAGGTCTATAATTCACCCCTCCACTTT
>16|TRBV20-1|TRBJ2-3|.|.
CSAGPQGRTSTDTQYF
TGCAGTGCTGGCCCTCAGGGCAGGACTAGCACAGATACGCAGTATTTT
>14|TRBV7-3|TRBJ2-3|.|TRBD2
CASGLAGPTDTQYF
TGTGCCAGCGGGCTAGCGGGACCCACAGATACGCAGTATTTT
>18|TRBV27|TRBJ2-5|.|TRBD2
CASSPRRTSGRAVETQYF
TGTGCCAGTTCCCCCCGACGGACTAGCGGGAGGGCCGTTGAGACCCAGTACTTC
>15|TRBV5-1|TRBJ2-7|few|.
CASSLVPAPEYEQYF
TGCGCCAGCAGCTTGGTTCCGGCCCCGGAGTACGAGCAGTACTTC
>18|TRBV29-1|TRBJ2-1|many|TRBD2
CSVDLWTSGVTSYNEQFF
TGCAGCGTTGATTTGTGGACTAGCGGAGTTACGTCCTACAATGAGCAGTTCTTC
>16|TRBV10-3|TRBJ2-3|.|TRBD2
CAISESLAGTTDTQYF
TGTGCCATCAGTGAGTCCTTAGCGGGGACCACAGATACGCAGTATTTT
>15|TRBV7-2|TRBJ2-3|.|.
CASSLAVGYTDTQYF
TGTGCCAGCAGCTTAGCCGTCGGGTACACAGATACGCAGTATTTT
>18|TRBV28|TRBJ1-6|few|.
CASSFSWVESSYNSPLHF
TGTGCCAGCAGTTTCTCTTGGGTCGAGAGCTCCTATAATTCACCCCTCCACTTT
>14|TRBV6-1|TRBJ1-6|.|.
CASGLGGDNSPLHF
TGTGCCAGCGGGTTGGGGGGCGATAATTCACCCCTCCACTTT
>14|TRBV7-9|TRBJ1-1|many|TRBD1
CASSLAKGASEAFF
TGTGCCAGCAGCTTAGCGAAGGGGGCCAGTGAAGCTTTCTTT
>13|TRBV12-3/TRBV12-4|TRBJ1-2|.|.
CASRTEANYGYTF
TGTGCCAGCAGGACGGAAGCTAACTATGGCTACACCTTC
>15|TRBV12-3/TRBV12-4|TRBJ2-3|many|.
CASSLLGPSTDTQYF
TGTGCCAGCAGCCTCCTCGGGCCGTCCACAGATACGCAGTATTTT
>13|TRBV3-1|TRBJ1-2|.|.
CASSPAIFYGYTF
TGTGCCAGCAGCCCCGCGATTTTCTATGGCTACACCTTC
>14|TRBV5-1|TRBJ2-7|.|.
CASSSDKDLYEQYF
TGCGCCAGCAGCTCAGACAAGGACCTCTACGAGCAGTACTTC
>14|TRBV12-3/TRBV12-4|TRBJ2-7|many|.
CASSLELGSYEQYF
TGTGCCAGCAGTTTAGAGTTGGGATCCTACGAGCAGTACTTC
>16|TRBV24-1|TRBJ2-1|once|.
CATSDPKATVGYEQFF
TGTGCCACCAGTGACCCGAAGGCGACAGTGGGCTATGAGCAGTTCTTC
>13|TRBV28|TRBJ2-7|few|.
CASSFGGEYEQYF
TGTGCCAGCAGTTTCGGAGGGGAGTACGAGCAGTACTTC
>13|TRBV5-5|TRBJ1-1|many|TRBD1
CASSEDRGTEAFF
TGTGCCAGCAGCGAGGACAGGGGAACTGAAGCTTTCTTT
>15|TRBV7-9|TRBJ1-5|once|.
CASSPDPRPRQPQHF
TGTGCCAGCAGCCCCGATCCACGGCCCCGGCAGCCCCAGCATTTT
>13|TRBV5-1|TRBJ1-1|.|TRBD1
CASNADRDTEAFF
TGCGCCAGCAACGCCGACAGGGACACTGAAGCTTTCTTT
>14|TRBV20-1|TRBJ2-1|.|.
CSARGLAFHNEQFF
TGCAGTGCTAGAGGGCTAGCCTTTCACAATGAGCAGTTCTTC
>17|TRBV11-2|TRBJ2-1|few|TRBD2
CASSLDFYSGNRDEQFF
TGTGCCAGCAGCTTAGATTTTTACAGCGGGAATAGGGATGAGCAGTTCTTC
>13|TRBV3-1|TRBJ1-1|few|.
CASSQPDGTEAFF
TGTGCCAGCAGCCAACCCGACGGCACTGAAGCTTTCTTT
>15|TRBV6-5|TRBJ2-7|few|.
CASSYKWASTYEQYF
TGTGCCAGCAGTTACAAGTGGGCGAGCACCTACGAGCAGTACTTC
>15|TRBV6-1|TRBJ2-7|.|TRBD2
CASSEAVLAGYEQYF
TGTGCCAGCAGTGAAGCCGTCCTAGCGGGTTACGAGCAGTACTTC
>12|TRBV27|TRBJ2-7|few|.
CASSLGEDEQYF
TGTGCCAGCAGTTTGGGGGAGGACGAGCAGTACTTC
>12|TRBV20-1|TRBJ2-5|.|TRBD2
CSAGTSQETQYF
TGCAGTGCCGGGACTAGCCAAGAGACCCAGTACTTC
>11|TRBV30|TRBJ1-1|few|TRBD1
CAWGTGRITFF
TGTGCCTGGGGGACAGGGAGAATAACTTTCTTT
>14|TRBV9|TRBJ2-7|.|.
CASSPGGGTYEQYF
TGTGCCAGCAGCCCTGGGGGTGGGACCTACGAGCAGTACTTC
>14|TRBV7-9|TRBJ1-6|few|TRBD1
CASSLGQGTSPLHF
TGTGCCAGCAGCTTAGGACAGGGGACTTCACCCCTCCACTTT
>15|TRBV6-1|TRBJ1-5|.|.
CASREQGYSNQPQHF
TGTGCCAGCAGGGAACAGGGTTATAGCAATCAGCCCCAGCATTTT
>14|TRBV6-1|TRBJ1-5|few|.
CASSEIDSNQPQHF
TGTGCCAGCAGTGAGATAGATAGCAATCAGCCCCAGCATTTT
>14|TRBV2|TRBJ2-7|.|.
CASIPWGSSYEQYF
TGTGCCAGCATTCCCTGGGGGAGCTCCTACGAGCAGTACTTC
>15|TRBV20-1|TRBJ2-1|many|TRBD2
CSARGLAGVYNEQFF
TGCAGTGCTAGGGGACTAGCGGGGGTCTACAATGAGCAGTTCTTC
>15|TRBV9|TRBJ1-3|.|.
CASSVASSSGNTIYF
TGTGCCAGCAGCGTAGCCAGCAGCTCTGGAAACACCATATATTTT
>13|TRBV6-6|TRBJ2-1|.|.
CASSPRRVDEQFF
TGTGCCAGCAGCCCCAGGCGGGTTGATGAGCAGTTCTTC
>15|TRBV5-1|TRBJ1-5|.|TRBD1
CASSSGTGQNQPQHF
TGCGCCAGCAGCTCGGGAACGGGACAGAATCAGCCCCAGCATTTT
>15|TRBV5-6|TRBJ1-6|.|TRBD1
CASSGSTGFNSPLHF
TGTGCCAGCAGCGGGTCGACAGGGTTTAATTCACCCCTCCACTTT